This TCR beta chain was identified in a study of blood T cell repertoires in COVID-19 (TCRdb year 2020). Background for the entire study: Collaborator samples came from the United States, Italy and Spain and covered acute and convalescent phases of COVID-19. The prospective study material was composed of cDNA or gDNA derived from T cells, B-cell-depleted T cells, or PBMCs. A de-identified subject ID, COVID-19 status, age in years and sex were almost always included in the sample metadata. The repertoires were made available in a free public database intended to serve as a resource for research on the immune response to SARS-CoV-2. Subjects who had been exposed to COVID-19, were actively infected with it, or had recovered from it provided the deeply sampled blood TCRbeta repertoires that made up the dataset. Where available, HLA class I and class II types were obtained from metadata supplied by the sample provider rather than from assay-based typing. Samples came from the ongoing ImmuneRACE study (first 160 participants) plus 1,254 subjects from 6 global collaborators.

A second Seattle source provided samples from volunteer blood donors who had recovered from COVID-19. The collaborating institutions used their own protocols to collect whole blood in K2EDTA tubes. For TCRbeta analysis, collaborator samples were shipped as frozen whole blood, as isolated PBMCs, or as DNA extracted from either sample type. To note about this clone: It lacks a known antigen. No base quality values were provided; no much bigger clone lies one nucleotide off.

What the research found in general, with its limitations: How much clinical and demographic metadata was included differed by source and by participant, and the metadata was provided uncurated.

TCRbeta CDR3 regions were amplified from genomic DNA using the immunoSEQ Assay, a bias-controlled multiplex PCR. As for the original processing: The number of nucleated cells in each sample was estimated by amplification of reference gene primers within the assay. To quantify the absolute abundance of each unique TCRbeta CDR3 rearrangement, sequence reads were collapsed and filtered. For each sample, productive Simpson clonality was calculated as the square root of Simpson's diversity index over productive rearrangements. Here the immuneACCESS table is served through TCRdb, limited to in-frame sequences with V and J called. Missing clones are a known gap in these copies; in checked studies unresolved V genes cover under half, and the rest lacks a known reason. V and J calls and clone size are copied from that table; D and trimming were computed from the DNA. Recorded for this sample are a few hundred thousand clones; approximately 92% of them occurred a single time. The ten largest clones take up 4% to 5% of the sample.

From the germline V gene, CDR1 is SGHTS and CDR2 is YDEGEE. V is clipped by 4 bases and J by 11 bases, and the sequence between their germline boundaries is 13 bases long. The CDR3 sequence holds 12 residues, the cysteine and phenylalanine included. The only DNA kept is the CDR3, 36 bases in frame from the first base. This sequence uses TRBV5-8 and TRBJ1-5, and TRBD1 may be the D gene, going by 5 matching bases. What was sequenced was peripheral blood. The source of this sequence is a middle-aged woman who had recovered from COVID-19. The DNA sequence is given as TGTGCCAGCAGCCACGGGGGGAGGGCCCAGCATTTT. Its protein is CASSHGGRAQHF.